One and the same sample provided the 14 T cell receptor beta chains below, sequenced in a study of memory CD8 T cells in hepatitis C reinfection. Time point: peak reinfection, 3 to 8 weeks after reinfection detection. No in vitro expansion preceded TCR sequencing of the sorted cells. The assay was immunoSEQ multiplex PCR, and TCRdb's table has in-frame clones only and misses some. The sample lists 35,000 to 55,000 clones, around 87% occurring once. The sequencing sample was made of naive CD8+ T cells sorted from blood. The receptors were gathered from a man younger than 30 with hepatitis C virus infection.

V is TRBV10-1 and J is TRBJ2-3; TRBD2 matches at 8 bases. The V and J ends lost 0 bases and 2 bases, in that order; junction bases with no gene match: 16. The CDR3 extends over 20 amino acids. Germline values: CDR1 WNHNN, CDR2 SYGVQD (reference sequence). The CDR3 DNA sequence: TGCGCCAGCAGTGAGTCGATTAAAGGGCAGGGCGGGGGGTTCACAGATACGCAGTATTTT. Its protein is CASSESIKGQGGGFTDTQYF.

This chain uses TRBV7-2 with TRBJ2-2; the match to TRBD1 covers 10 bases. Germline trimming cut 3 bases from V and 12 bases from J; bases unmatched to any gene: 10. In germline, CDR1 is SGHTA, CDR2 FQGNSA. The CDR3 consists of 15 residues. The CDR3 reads CASSFRTWTGGKLFF. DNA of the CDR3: TGTGCCAGCAGCTTCCGGACTTGGACAGGGGGAAAGCTGTTTTTT.

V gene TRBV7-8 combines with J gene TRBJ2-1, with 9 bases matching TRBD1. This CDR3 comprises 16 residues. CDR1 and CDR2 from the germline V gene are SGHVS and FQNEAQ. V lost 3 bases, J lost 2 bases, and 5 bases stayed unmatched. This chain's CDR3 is CASSFLGTGTYNEQFF. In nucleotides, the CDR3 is TGTGCCAGCAGCTTTCTGGGGACAGGGACCTACAATGAGCAGTTCTTC.

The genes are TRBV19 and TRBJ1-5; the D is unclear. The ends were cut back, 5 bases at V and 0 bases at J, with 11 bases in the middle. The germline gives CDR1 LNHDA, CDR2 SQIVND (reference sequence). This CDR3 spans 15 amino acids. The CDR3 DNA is TGTGCCAGTAGTTCCGACAATTATAGCAATCAGCCCCAGCATTTT. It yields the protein CASSSDNYSNQPQHF.

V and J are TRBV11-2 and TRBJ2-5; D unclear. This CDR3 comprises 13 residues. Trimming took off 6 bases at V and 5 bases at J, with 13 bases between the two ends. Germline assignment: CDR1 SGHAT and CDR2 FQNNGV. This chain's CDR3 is CASSSIAWETQYF. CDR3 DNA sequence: TGTGCCAGCAGTTCAATCGCGTGGGAGACCCAGTACTTC.

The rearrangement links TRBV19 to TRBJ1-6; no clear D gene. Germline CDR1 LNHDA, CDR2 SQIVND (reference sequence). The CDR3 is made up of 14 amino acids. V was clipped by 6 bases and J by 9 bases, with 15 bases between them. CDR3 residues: CASSARVLASPLHF. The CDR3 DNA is TGTGCCAGTAGCGCGCGTGTTCTCGCTTCACCCCTCCACTTT.

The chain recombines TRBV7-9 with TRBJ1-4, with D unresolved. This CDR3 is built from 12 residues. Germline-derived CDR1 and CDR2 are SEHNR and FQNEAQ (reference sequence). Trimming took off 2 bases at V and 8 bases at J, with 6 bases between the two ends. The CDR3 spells CASSLPREKLFF. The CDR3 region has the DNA TGTGCCAGCAGCTTACCGCGGGAAAAACTGTTTTTT.

The DNA for the CDR3 is TGTGCCAGCAGTGAAATAGCGGGAGCGTACTACGAGCAGTACTTC. Its protein is CASSEIAGAYYEQYF. The chain joins TRBV6-4 to TRBJ2-7; 9 bases are shared with TRBD2. Trimming removed 3 bases from V and 3 bases from J; junction bases left unmatched: 6. The germline V gene encodes CDR1 MRHNA and CDR2 SNTAGT. The CDR3 extends over 15 amino acids.

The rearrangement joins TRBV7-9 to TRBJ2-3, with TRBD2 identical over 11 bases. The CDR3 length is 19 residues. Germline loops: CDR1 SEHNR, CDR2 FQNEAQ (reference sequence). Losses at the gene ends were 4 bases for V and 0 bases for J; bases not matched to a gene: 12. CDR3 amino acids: CASSSTRITSGRSTDTQYF. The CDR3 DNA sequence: TGTGCCAGCAGCTCGACTCGTATTACTAGCGGGAGAAGCACAGATACGCAGTATTTT. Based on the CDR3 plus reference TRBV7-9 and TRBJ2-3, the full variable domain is DTGVSQNPRHKITKRGQNVTFRCDPISEHNRLYWYRQTLGQGPEFLTYFQNEAQLEKSRLLSDRFSAERPKGSFSTLEIQRTEQGDSAMYLCASSSTRITSGRSTDTQYFGPGTRLTVL.

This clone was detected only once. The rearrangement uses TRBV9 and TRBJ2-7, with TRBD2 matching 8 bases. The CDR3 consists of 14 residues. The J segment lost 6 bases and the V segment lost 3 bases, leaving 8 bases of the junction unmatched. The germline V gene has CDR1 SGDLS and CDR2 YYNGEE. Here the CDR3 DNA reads TGTGCCAGCAGCGACCCGGGACTAGGTGGCGAGCAGTACTTC. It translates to CASSDPGLGGEQYF.

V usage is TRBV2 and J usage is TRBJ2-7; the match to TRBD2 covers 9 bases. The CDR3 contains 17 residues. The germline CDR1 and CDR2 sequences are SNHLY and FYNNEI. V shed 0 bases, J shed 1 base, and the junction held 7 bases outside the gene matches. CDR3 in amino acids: CASSEARLAGESYEQYF. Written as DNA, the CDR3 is TGTGCCAGCAGTGAAGCGCGGTTAGCGGGAGAATCCTACGAGCAGTACTTC.

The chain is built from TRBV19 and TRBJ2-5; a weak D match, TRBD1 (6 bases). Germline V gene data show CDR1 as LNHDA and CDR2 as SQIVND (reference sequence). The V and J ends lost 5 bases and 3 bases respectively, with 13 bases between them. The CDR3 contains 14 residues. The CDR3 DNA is TGTGCCAGTAGTGAGGAGCGGACAGAAGAGACCCAGTACTTC. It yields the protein CASSEERTEETQYF.

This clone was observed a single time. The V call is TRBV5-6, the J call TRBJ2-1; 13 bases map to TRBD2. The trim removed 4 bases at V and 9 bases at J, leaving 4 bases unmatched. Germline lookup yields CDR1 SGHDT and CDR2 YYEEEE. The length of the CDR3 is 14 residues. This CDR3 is CASSPGLAGLEQFF. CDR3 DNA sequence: TGTGCCAGCAGCCCGGGACTAGCGGGACTTGAGCAGTTCTTC.

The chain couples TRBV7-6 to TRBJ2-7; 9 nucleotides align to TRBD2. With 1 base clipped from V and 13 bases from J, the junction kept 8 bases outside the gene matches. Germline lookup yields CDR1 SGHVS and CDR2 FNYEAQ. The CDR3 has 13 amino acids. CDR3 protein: CASSLDRGGRAYF. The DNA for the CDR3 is TGTGCCAGCAGCTTAGATAGAGGCGGGAGGGCTTACTTC.